The text below deals with one T cell receptor (beta chain). Its specificity is unknown. Treatment: approximately 18 received Ad26.COV2.S at low or high dose, single or two shots; about five received placebo; per-sample allocation not given. At day 63 after the first vaccine or placebo injection, samples were drawn. An adult aged 18-55 years in Boston served as the donor. The source of the sample is a study of Ad26.COV2.S vaccination and SARS-CoV-2 variants. The CDR3 totals 18 residues. Looked up from germline, CDR1 is LGHNA and CDR2 is YSLEER. The V segment lost 5 bases and the J segment 7 bases; nucleotides outside the gene matches: 19. Clones were read by immunoSEQ multiplex PCR, and TCRdb kept only the in-frame ones, dropping some. The sample carries around 400,000 clones, 83% recorded once. Regarding the study as a whole: Participants given vaccine showed non-spike TCR breadth similar to that of placebo recipients. Breadth, reportedly substantial, characterized the spike-specific CD8+ and CD4+ T cell responses after vaccination.

V is TRBV4-3 and J is TRBJ2-2, with TRBD2 matching 7 bases. This TCR was recovered from a person aged 18-60 years who received the Ad26.COV2.S COVID-19 vaccine or a placebo. The source was peripheral blood, collected in a trial of Ad26.COV2.S vaccine versus placebo. The CDR3 loop is CASSSGAERGVHFGELFF. The CDR3 coding sequence is TGCGCCAGCAGCTCTGGAGCCGAACGGGGGGTTCACTTCGGGGAGCTGTTTTTT.